These 18 T cell receptor beta chains were sequenced from one sample in a study of OX40 agonist ivuxolimab in advanced cancers. Sequencing used immunoSEQ multiplex PCR; TCRdb keeps in-frame clones, though not all of them. The repertoire has some 66,000 clones, roughly 81% of them found once; the top ten carry roughly 1.5%. The specimen comprised CD4+ or CD8+ T cells sorted from blood, sampled in a trial of the OX40 agonist ivuxolimab. The receptors originated from an adult with an advanced solid tumor such as melanoma, head and neck, liver or kidney cancer.

DNA for the CDR3: TGTGCCAGCAGCTTAAGAGGGAGCGAAAATGGCTACACCTTC. Translated, it gives CASSLRGSENGYTF. This chain joins TRBV5-4 and TRBJ1-2, with no clear D. The V end lost 2 bases, the J end lost 6 bases, and 14 bases lay between the germline ends. Germline V gene sequence: CDR1 SGHNT, CDR2 YYREEE (reference sequence). The CDR3 is 14 residues long.

The chain joins TRBV2 to TRBJ1-2; 7 nucleotides line up with TRBD1. The V and J ends lost 6 bases and 6 bases, in that order; junction bases with no gene match: 7. The CDR3 has 13 amino acids. Germline CDR1 reads SNHLY; CDR2 reads FYNNEI. As DNA, the CDR3 is TGTGCCAGCAGAGATGACAGGGCAGATGGCTACACCTTC. Translation gives CASRDDRADGYTF.

This chain connects TRBV4-1 to TRBJ2-1, with D uncertain. The CDR3 is 17 amino acids. Germline V gene sequence: CDR1 MGHRA, CDR2 YSYEKL. The germline V and J ends were trimmed by 2 bases and 0 bases, with 14 bases remaining between them. CDR3 loop: CASSQSRAQGSYNEQFF. CDR3 nucleotides: TGCGCCAGCAGCCAATCCCGAGCCCAAGGCTCCTACAATGAGCAGTTCTTC.

This clone was observed a handful of times. The chain recombines TRBV18 with TRBJ1-2, with 8 positions matching TRBD1. J lost 8 bases, V lost 3 bases, and 5 bases had no gene match. CDR3 length equals 13 residues. CDR1 is KGHSH and CDR2 is LQKENI in the germline V gene. The CDR3 region has the DNA TGTGCCAGCTCACCGGGACAGGCGTACGGCTACACCTTC. Translation gives CASSPGQAYGYTF.

The rearrangement links TRBV2 to TRBJ2-3; D call uncertain. The CDR3 is made up of 11 amino acids. CDR1 is SNHLY and CDR2 is FYNNEI in the germline V gene. The ends were cut back, 4 bases at V and 5 bases at J, with 4 bases in the middle. The CDR3 coding sequence is TGTGCCAGCAGTGTCGGAGATACGCAGTATTTT. It specifies CASSVGDTQYF.

This clone was counted a few times. The rearrangement joins TRBV7-6 to TRBJ2-7, with no clear D. Germline lookup yields CDR1 SGHVS and CDR2 FNYEAQ. Deletions cut 3 bases from V and 1 base from J, with 10 bases between. The CDR3 spans 14 residues. The CDR3 DNA sequence: TGTGCCAGCAGCTTCTCACGGTTGTCCTACGAGCAGTACTTC. Its translation is CASSFSRLSYEQYF.

The chain is built from TRBV7-9 and TRBJ2-7; D is tentatively TRBD1 or TRBD2 (7 bases each). The CDR3 loop spans 16 amino acids. With 2 bases removed from V and 4 bases from J, the gap between germline ends came to 18 bases. Germline V gene lookup returns CDR1 SEHNR and CDR2 FQNEAQ (reference sequence). The chain's CDR3 is CASSLLPAGGVYEQYF. The CDR3 nucleotides read TGTGCCAGCAGCTTACTACCAGCAGGGGGGGTATACGAGCAGTACTTC.

The chain joins TRBV29-1 to TRBJ1-2; D remains ambiguous. This CDR3 is built from 12 residues. CDR1 and CDR2 (germline): SQVTM, ANQGSEA. V was shortened by 0 bases and J by 4 bases, with 6 bases between the two germline ends. The CDR3 region is CSVEDPIYGYTF. In nucleotides, the CDR3 is TGCAGCGTTGAAGATCCGATCTATGGCTACACCTTC. Based on the CDR3 plus reference TRBV29-1 and TRBJ1-2, the full variable domain is SAVISQKPSRDICQRGTSLTIQCQVDSQVTMMFWYRQQPGQSLTLIATANQGSEATYESGFVIDKFPISRPNLTFSTLTVSNMSPEDSSIYLCSVEDPIYGYTFGSGTRLTVV.

This clone has a handful of counts. The chain couples TRBV2 to TRBJ2-7; D is perhaps TRBD2 (7 bases). Germline V gene sequence: CDR1 SNHLY, CDR2 FYNNEI. The CDR3 is 15 amino acids. V lost 3 bases to trimming and J lost 5 bases, with 17 bases between them. CDR3 sequence reads: CASSDVEGGVNEQYF. The CDR3 bases are TGTGCCAGCAGTGACGTAGAGGGGGGGGTCAACGAGCAGTACTTC.

This chain connects TRBV7-9 to TRBJ2-1, with D perhaps matching TRBD2 (5 bases). Trimming removed 1 base from V and 2 bases from J, with 9 bases in between. There are 15 residues in the CDR3. The V gene's germline CDR1 is SEHNR and CDR2 FQNEAQ (reference sequence). The CDR3 is CASSLGDGTYNEQFF. Written as DNA, the CDR3 is TGTGCCAGCAGCTTAGGAGACGGGACCTACAATGAGCAGTTCTTC.

The V and J genes are TRBV4-1 and TRBJ2-7; either TRBD1 or TRBD2 may supply D (5 bases each). This CDR3 is 15 amino acids long. The germline gives CDR1 MGHRA, CDR2 YSYEKL. Deletions cut 4 bases from V and 3 bases from J, with 16 bases between. CDR3 amino acids: CASSLNPGPSYEQYF. The CDR3 coding sequence is TGCGCCAGCAGCCTGAATCCGGGGCCTAGCTACGAGCAGTACTTC.

V and J are TRBV7-8 and TRBJ2-7, with 10 bases identical to TRBD2. V shed 1 base and J 2 bases; nucleotides not matched to a gene: 5. CDR1 and CDR2 from the germline V gene are SGHVS and FQNEAQ. The CDR3 runs 16 residues. The CDR3 loop is CASSLGELAGTYEQYF. Written as DNA, the CDR3 is TGTGCCAGCAGCTTAGGGGAACTAGCGGGGACCTACGAGCAGTACTTC.

As DNA, the CDR3 is TGTGCCAGCAGCTTAGGAACCAACCGGGAGACCCAGTACTTC. Its protein product is CASSLGTNRETQYF. The V call is TRBV11-1, the J call TRBJ2-5; no definite D call. Germline values: CDR1 SGHAT, CDR2 FQDESV (reference sequence). V shed 1 base and J shed 5 bases, with 11 bases lying between them. The CDR3 contains 14 residues.

This clone was counted a few times. J is TRBJ1-2 and V is TRBV19, with a possible D match to TRBD1 (6 bases). Between the trimmed V and J ends, which lost 5 bases and 6 bases, there was a span of 19 bases. The V gene's germline CDR1 is LNHDA and CDR2 SQIVND (reference sequence). The CDR3 consists of 15 residues. The CDR3, as DNA: TGTGCCAGTAGTGACATCAGCAGGGGATTCCATGGCTACACCTTC. Amino acid sequence: CASSDISRGFHGYTF.

The chain combines TRBV5-1 with TRBJ2-3, with 10 bases matching TRBD2. The ends lost 4 bases at V and 6 bases at J; junction bases unmatched: 8. This CDR3 comprises 15 residues. The V gene's germline CDR1 is SGHRS and CDR2 YFSETQ. CDR3 protein: CASSAMLAGADTQYF. DNA of the CDR3: TGCGCCAGCAGCGCGATGCTAGCGGGGGCGGATACGCAGTATTTT.

This rearrangement joins TRBV29-1 to TRBJ1-1; D is possibly TRBD1 (6 bases). The CDR3 length is 18 residues. With 5 bases removed from V and 2 bases from J, the gap between germline ends came to 27 bases. From germline, CDR1 is SQVTM and CDR2 ANQGSEA. This CDR3 reads CSVYKRRSGTGGNTEAFF. The CDR3 region has the DNA TGCAGCGTTTATAAACGAAGAAGTGGTACGGGGGGCAACACTGAAGCTTTCTTT.

The chain is built from TRBV10-3 and TRBJ2-1; possibly TRBD1 for D (6 bases). From germline, CDR1 is ENHRY and CDR2 SYGVKD. The CDR3 is 12 amino acids. V lost 4 bases, J lost 8 bases, and 9 bases lay in between. CDR3 DNA: TGTGCCATCAGTGTCTCAGGGGATGAGCAGTTCTTC. Protein sequence: CAISVSGDEQFF.

The rearrangement joins TRBV9 to TRBJ1-1; 7 bases agree with TRBD1. The V segment lost 3 bases and the J segment 0 bases; nucleotides outside the gene matches: 5. Germline CDR1 is SGDLS and CDR2 is YYNGEE. The CDR3 consists of 15 residues. The CDR3 region is CASSAWDSMNTEAFF. CDR3 in DNA: TGTGCCAGCAGCGCTTGGGACAGTATGAACACTGAAGCTTTCTTT.